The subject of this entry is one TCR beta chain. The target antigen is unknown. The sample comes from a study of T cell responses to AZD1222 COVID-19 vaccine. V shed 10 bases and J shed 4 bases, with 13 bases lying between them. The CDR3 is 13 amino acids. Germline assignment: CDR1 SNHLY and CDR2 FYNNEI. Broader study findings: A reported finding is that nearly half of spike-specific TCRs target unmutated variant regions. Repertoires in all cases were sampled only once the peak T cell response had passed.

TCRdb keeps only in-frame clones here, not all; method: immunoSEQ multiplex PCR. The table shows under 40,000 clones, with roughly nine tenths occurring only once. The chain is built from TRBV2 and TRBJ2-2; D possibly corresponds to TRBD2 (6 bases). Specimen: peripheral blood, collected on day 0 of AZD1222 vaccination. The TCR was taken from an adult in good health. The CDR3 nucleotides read TGTGCCACCTCGGGGGTCGGCACCGGGGAGCTGTTTTTT. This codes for CATSGVGTGELFF.